This T cell receptor beta chain emerged from a study of T-cell reconstitution after alpha-beta-depleted transplantation in children. This clonotype came up a few times. Library preparation (for TCRbeta) was performed with unique molecular identifiers. One entry per CDR3 protein, called by TCRdb with MiXCR from the PCR reads. The sample shows approximately 350,000 distinct CDR3 sequences, 13% of them seen only once. The trim removed 3 bases at V and 4 bases at J, leaving 2 bases unmatched. CDR1 is SQVTM and CDR2 is ANQGSEA in the germline V gene. The CDR3 spans 12 residues. The receptor's source is a human donor who donated a stem cell graft to a child with Fanconi anemia. The material sequenced was PBMCs, taken from the stem cell graft. This chain uses TRBV29-1 with TRBJ2-7; 8 positions match TRBD1. The CDR3 sequence: CSVDGTGYEQYF. In nucleotides, the CDR3 is TGCAGCGTTGACGGGACAGGTTACGAGCAGTACTTC.